Below are 30 T cell receptor beta chains sequenced from a single sample in a study of regulatory T cells in long-lasting Graves disease. Construction of TCR beta libraries relied on iRepertoire HTBI primers and on Arm-PCR targeting CDR3 regions. MiXCR, applied by TCRdb to the multiplex PCR reads, yields one record per CDR3 protein. The table lists roughly 420,000 distinct CDR3 sequences, roughly 15% of them singletons. Time point reported: newly diagnosed GD, antithyroid drugs for less than 3 months. Construction of the TCR library relied on RNA isolated from PBMCs. A further study also used this sample, focusing on T cells in Graves' hyperthyroidism and ophthalmopathy.

The sample in question was peripheral blood mononuclear cells (PBMCs), obtained at new diagnosis, from a patient treated with antithyroid drugs. The origin of the receptors is a woman aged 30 to 39 with Graves disease.

The J gene is TRBJ1-5, the V gene TRBV4-3; 8 bases line up with TRBD1. Germline V lookup: CDR1 LGHNA, CDR2 YSLEER. V was clipped by 1 base and J by 2 bases; unmatched bases: 4. This CDR3 has 16 residues. CDR3 sequence: CASSQAKDRGNQPQHF. In nucleotides, the CDR3 is TGCGCCAGCAGCCAAGCCAAGGACAGGGGCAATCAGCCCCAGCATTTT.

This clonotype was seen ten or more times. The chain carries TRBV2 and TRBJ2-1, with D hard to call. The CDR3 spans 10 residues. Germline CDR1 SNHLY, CDR2 FYNNEI. V lost 7 bases and J lost 7, with 5 bases in between. The CDR3 region has the DNA TGTGCCAGCAAAGGGAATGAGCAGTTCTTC. Translating gives CASKGNEQFF. Combining the CDR3 with reference TRBV2 and TRBJ2-1 gives the whole variable domain EPEVTQTPSHQVTQMGQEVILRCVPISNHLYFYWYRQILGQKVEFLVSFYNNEISEKSEIFDDQFSVERPDGSNFTLKIRSTKLEDSAMYFCASKGNEQFFGPGTRLTVL.

This clonotype appeared a few times. This chain joins TRBV7-2 and TRBJ2-7; 10 nucleotides match TRBD2. This CDR3 is built from 15 residues. V trimming: 3 bases; J trimming: 4 bases; junction bases outside the gene matches: 6. Germline CDR1 is SGHTA and CDR2 is FQGNSA. The CDR3 nucleotides read TGTGCCAGCAGCTTGACTAGCGGGCGGGTTTACGAGCAGTACTTC. It encodes CASSLTSGRVYEQYF.

This clonotype showed up just a few times. This chain links TRBV7-3 with TRBJ2-1; D is ambiguous. The CDR3 sequence is 14 residues long. Germline V gene sequence: CDR1 SGHTA, CDR2 FQGTGA. With 3 bases removed from V and 5 bases from J, the gap between germline ends came to 11 bases. As DNA, the CDR3 is TGTGCCAGCAGCTTCAATCCTGGGAACAATGAGCAGTTCTTC. The encoded protein is CASSFNPGNNEQFF.

This clonotype was counted between two and nine times. The chain couples TRBV14 to TRBJ2-1; D remains ambiguous. This CDR3 is built from 14 residues. The V end lost 5 bases, the J end lost 7 bases, and 15 bases lay between the germline ends. The germline V gene has CDR1 SGHDN and CDR2 FVKESK. CDR3 in amino acids: CASSWSQAVNEQFF. DNA of the CDR3: TGTGCCAGCAGCTGGAGCCAAGCCGTGAATGAGCAGTTCTTC. The variable domain in full, with the rest retrieved from reference TRBV14 and TRBJ2-1, is EAGVTQFPSHSVIEKGQTVTLRCDPISGHDNLYWYRRVMGKEIKFLLHFVKESKQDESGMPNNRFLAERTGGTYSTLKVQPAELEDSGVYFCASSWSQAVNEQFFGPGTRLTVL.

The genes are TRBV4-1 and TRBJ2-1; 7 bases are a match to TRBD1. The CDR3 has 14 amino acids. V lost 4 bases to trimming and J lost 4 bases; unmatched junction nucleotides: 4. Germline values: CDR1 MGHRA, CDR2 YSYEKL. This CDR3 is CASSLEDRYNEQFF. As DNA, the CDR3 is TGCGCCAGCAGCCTCGAGGACAGGTACAATGAGCAGTTCTTC.

This clonotype was seen ten or more times. The V gene is TRBV15, the J gene TRBJ2-3; D gene uncertain. V lost 1 base and J 1 base, leaving 6 bases between the germline ends. Germline V gene sequence: CDR1 LNHNV, CDR2 YYDKDF (reference sequence). The CDR3 is made up of 14 amino acids. Here the CDR3 reads CATSRARGTDTQYF. CDR3 coding DNA: TGTGCCACCAGCAGAGCTAGGGGCACAGATACGCAGTATTTT.

This clonotype was recorded many times. The chain joins TRBV6-2 or TRBV6-3 to TRBJ2-7, with D tentatively TRBD1 (6 bases). V dropped 2 bases and J dropped 4 bases, with 12 bases sitting between them. CDR1 is MNHEY, CDR2 SVGEGT, per germline. The CDR3 spans 14 residues. The CDR3 sequence: CASSYGQTLYEQYF. In nucleotides, the CDR3 is TGTGCCAGCAGTTACGGACAGACCCTTTACGAGCAGTACTTC.

This clonotype was observed a handful of times. The rearrangement links TRBV11-2 to TRBJ2-5; 7 positions match TRBD1. The germline V gene encodes CDR1 SGHAT and CDR2 FQNNGV. The CDR3 covers 13 residues. V lost 7 bases and J lost 2; bases outside the gene matches: 4. The CDR3 nucleotides are TGTGCCAGCATCGCAGGGGGACAAGAGACCCAGTACTTC. This translates into CASIAGGQETQYF.

This clonotype was picked up many times. This rearrangement joins TRBV24-1 to TRBJ2-2, with D maybe TRBD1 (6 bases). Germline V lookup: CDR1 KGHDR, CDR2 SFDVKD. Between the trimmed V and J ends, which lost 4 bases and 0 bases, there was a span of 20 bases. The CDR3 is made up of 19 amino acids. Written as DNA, the CDR3 is TGTGCCACCAGTGACCGGAACCAAGAGGGGGAATCGAACACCGGGGAGCTGTTTTTT. It encodes CATSDRNQEGESNTGELFF.

Ten or more counts support this clonotype. The rearrangement uses TRBV29-1 and TRBJ1-1; 7 positions match TRBD1. CDR3 length equals 14 residues. The trim removed 6 bases at V and 1 base at J, leaving 8 bases unmatched. The V gene's germline CDR1 is SQVTM and CDR2 ANQGSEA. For the CDR3, the DNA is TGCAGCGTACAAGCCGGGACAGCGAACACTGAAGCTTTCTTT. Protein sequence: CSVQAGTANTEAFF.

The chain is built from TRBV7-9 and TRBJ2-6; D unresolved. CDR3 length equals 14 residues. V was trimmed by 5 bases and J by 3 bases, leaving 8 bases between them. Germline CDR1 SEHNR, CDR2 FQNEAQ (reference sequence). CDR3 protein: CASSRAFGANVLTF. The CDR3 nucleotides read TGTGCCAGCAGCAGGGCTTTTGGGGCCAACGTCCTGACTTTC.

As regards this clonotype: This may be a read error: a much more frequent sequence differs by one nucleotide. The chain recombines TRBV7-2 with TRBJ2-1; 8 bases line up with TRBD2. There are 14 residues in the CDR3. Trimming removed 5 bases from V and 11 bases from J; junction bases left unmatched: 11. Looked up from germline, CDR1 is SGHTA and CDR2 is FQGNSA. The CDR3 loop is CASSTAGLAPKQFF. The CDR3 coding sequence is TGTGCCAGCAGCACCGCCGGACTAGCCCCTAAGCAGTTCTTC.

The chain uses TRBV7-9 and TRBJ2-5; D is tentatively TRBD1 or TRBD2 (5 bases each). The V gene lost 1 base and the J gene lost 0 bases, with 18 bases spanning the gap. Germline assignment: CDR1 SEHNR and CDR2 FQNEAQ (reference sequence). The CDR3 runs to 18 residues. The CDR3 coding sequence is TGTGCCAGCAGCTTAGGGACCGGGGCCCGCTCCTACCAAGAGACCCAGTACTTC. Translated, it gives CASSLGTGARSYQETQYF.

This clonotype has a handful of counts. The J gene is TRBJ2-5, the V gene TRBV20-1; TRBD2 is a possible D gene (6 bases). With 1 base removed from V and 5 bases from J, the gap between germline ends came to 17 bases. The CDR3 length is 15 residues. CDR1 is DFQATT, CDR2 SNEGSKA, per germline (reference sequence). The CDR3, as DNA: TGCAGTGCTAGAGGTGGGGGGTCCTTGGGGGAGACCCAGTACTTC. Translating gives CSARGGGSLGETQYF.

This clonotype was observed at least ten times. The chain combines TRBV11-2 with TRBJ1-1; D is unclear. The CDR3 length is 13 residues. The germline CDR1 and CDR2 sequences are SGHAT and FQNNGV. The ends were cut back, 2 bases at V and 1 base at J, with 5 bases in the middle. Here the CDR3 DNA reads TGTGCCAGCAGCTTATATGAGAACACTGAAGCTTTCTTT. Amino acids: CASSLYENTEAFF.

In this sample, this clonotype turned up many times. As DNA, the CDR3 is TGTGCCAGCAGCCGCAGCCCCGGGAACTATGGCTACACCTTC. Encoded protein: CASSRSPGNYGYTF. V usage is TRBV11-2 and J usage is TRBJ1-2, with unresolved D. Germline V CDR1 and CDR2: SGHAT, FQNNGV. With 5 bases removed from V and 2 bases from J, the gap between germline ends came to 12 bases. The length of the CDR3 is 14 residues.

This clonotype was detected only a few times. The chain employs TRBV5-1 and TRBJ1-2, with unresolved D. Germline CDR1 reads SGHRS; CDR2 reads YFSETQ. Trimming cost V 0 bases and J 4 bases, with 13 bases left between them. This CDR3 has 15 amino acids. The CDR3 here is CASSLVPEVTYGYTF. The CDR3 bases are TGCGCCAGCAGCTTGGTTCCCGAAGTGACCTATGGCTACACCTTC.

This clonotype showed up many times. The V call is TRBV20-1, the J call TRBJ2-7, with a possible D match to TRBD1 (6 bases). The V end was cut by 2 bases, the J end by 2 bases, with 13 bases between. CDR3 length: 14 amino acids. The germline V gene encodes CDR1 DFQATT and CDR2 SNEGSKA (reference sequence). The CDR3 DNA reads as TGCAGTGCTAGATGGGACATAGGACCCTACGAGCAGTACTTC. Translated: CSARWDIGPYEQYF.

The V gene is TRBV5-6, the J gene TRBJ2-2; D is ambiguous. The CDR3 is 15 amino acids. V dropped 3 bases and J dropped 3 bases, with 12 bases sitting between them. Germline V gene lookup returns CDR1 SGHDT and CDR2 YYEEEE. CDR3 sequence reads: CASSSETRYTGELFF. CDR3 coding DNA: TGTGCCAGCAGCTCCGAGACTCGATACACCGGGGAGCTGTTTTTT.

The chain couples TRBV5-1 to TRBJ2-7, with 9 bases lining up with TRBD2. Germline V gene sequence: CDR1 SGHRS, CDR2 YFSETQ. This CDR3 spans 17 amino acids. J lost 3 bases, V lost 1 base, and 11 bases had no gene match. The CDR3 is CASSLLSSGNAVYEQYF. The CDR3 DNA is TGCGCCAGCAGCTTGCTCTCTAGCGGGAACGCCGTCTACGAGCAGTACTTC.

In its sample, this clonotype was seen many times. The chain links TRBV11-2 to TRBJ2-1, with D maybe TRBD2 (7 bases). There are 15 residues in the CDR3. The V end was cut by 6 bases, the J end by 6 bases, with 18 bases between. CDR1 and CDR2 (germline): SGHAT, FQNNGV. The CDR3 protein is CASRMIRGAVNEQFF. The DNA for the CDR3 is TGTGCCAGCAGGATGATACGGGGGGCGGTCAATGAGCAGTTCTTC.

This clonotype showed up many times. The chain combines TRBV29-1 with TRBJ2-7; D unresolved. CDR3 length: 12 residues. CDR1 and CDR2 (germline): SQVTM, ANQGSEA. Trimming took off 4 bases at V and 3 bases at J, with 10 bases between the two ends. CDR3 DNA: TGCAGCGTTGTCCGGCAGAACTACGAGCAGTACTTC. Amino acids: CSVVRQNYEQYF.

V gene TRBV20-1 combines with J gene TRBJ1-1; D gene uncertain. From germline, CDR1 is DFQATT and CDR2 SNEGSKA (reference sequence). This CDR3 has 12 amino acids. With 5 bases removed from V and 2 bases from J, the gap between germline ends came to 9 bases. The CDR3 nucleotides are TGCAGTGCTTCCCCGGGAAACACTGAAGCTTTCTTT. Protein: CSASPGNTEAFF.

This sequence joins TRBV19 and TRBJ1-4, with a tentative D call TRBD1 (6 bases). The germline CDR1 and CDR2 sequences are LNHDA and SQIVND (reference sequence). The CDR3 is 16 amino acids. V lost 5 bases and J lost 0, with 13 bases in between. The DNA of the CDR3 is TGTGCCAGTAGTCTATGGACAGCCGCAACTAATGAAAAACTGTTTTTT. It yields the protein CASSLWTAATNEKLFF.

This CDR3 is CASSPRTGLGAETQYF. The CDR3 DNA sequence: TGTGCCAGCTCACCACGTACGGGACTAGGGGCAGAGACCCAGTACTTC. The V call is TRBV18, the J call TRBJ2-5, with 8 bases identical to TRBD2. J was trimmed by 4 bases and V by 1 base; bases with no gene match: 8. The CDR3 covers 16 residues. The germline V gene encodes CDR1 KGHSH and CDR2 LQKENI.

This clonotype was recorded at least ten times. This sequence joins TRBV6-1 and TRBJ2-7; TRBD2 aligns across 13 bases. This CDR3 contains 19 residues. J lost 1 base, V lost 5 bases, and 14 bases had no gene match. The germline CDR1 and CDR2 sequences are MNHNS and SASEGT. The CDR3 here is CASSRRTGGLAGESYEQYF. The CDR3 nucleotides read TGTGCCAGCAGTCGTCGTACGGGAGGACTAGCGGGGGAATCCTACGAGCAGTACTTC.

J is TRBJ1-1 and V is TRBV6-1; D is undetermined. Trimming pared 5 bases from V and 1 base from J, leaving 11 bases between. Germline lookup yields CDR1 MNHNS and CDR2 SASEGT. The CDR3 covers 14 residues. CDR3 sequence reads: CASSKGRWNTEAFF. CDR3 DNA sequence: TGTGCCAGCAGTAAAGGACGGTGGAACACTGAAGCTTTCTTT.

This clonotype was counted at least ten times. The chain carries TRBV11-2 and TRBJ1-5; tentatively, D is TRBD1 (6 bases). CDR3 length equals 14 residues. In germline, CDR1 is SGHAT, CDR2 FQNNGV. The V gene lost 5 bases and the J gene lost 7 bases, with 15 bases spanning the gap. CDR3 sequence: CASSLSGRGQPQHF. CDR3 nucleotides: TGTGCCAGCAGCCTATCGGGCAGGGGACAGCCCCAGCATTTT.

This clonotype was recorded a few times. The CDR3 carries no conserved terminal phenylalanine or tryptophan, so it likely arises from a read error. The chain joins TRBV12-5 to TRBJ1-4; 8 positions agree with TRBD1. CDR1 and CDR2 from the germline V gene are LGHNT and FRNRAP. V gave up 4 bases and J gave up 8 bases; unmatched junction bases: 18. CDR3 length equals 18 residues. CDR3 amino acids: CASGSTTRQGPRPEKLFL. In DNA form, the CDR3 reads TGTGCTAGTGGTTCGACAACCAGACAGGGGCCACGTCCCGAAAAACTGTTTTTG.